This T cell receptor beta chain was observed in a study of T cells expressing NK-cell markers. Study-wide background: From sorted CD3+CD56+NKG2C+, CD3+CD56+NKG2C- and CD3+CD56-NKG2C+ T cells came the TCR beta repertoires.

A 5'RACE template switching approach incorporating UMIs was used to make TCR beta cDNA. TCRdb reanalyzed the 5' RACE reads, giving one entry per CDR3 protein sequence and no DNA. The sample includes 250,000 to 300,000 distinct CDR3 sequences. In the case of this clonotype: Its antigen is undetermined.

The V gene's germline CDR1 is SGHTA and CDR2 FQGTGA. CDR3 length: 13 amino acids. Study-level points and caveats: Whether expanded NKG2C+ T cell clones were HCMV-specific remained unclear.

The rearrangement joins TRBV7-3 to TRBJ2-3; TCRdb outputs TRBD2, but without DNA this stays unchecked. Sequences were obtained from blood T cells: a sorted CD56 or NKG2C T cell subset, CD4+ or CD8+ T cells, or bulk PBMC T cells (not recorded which). The clonotype was recovered from a young man in good health. The CDR3 spells CASSPGSFGTQYF.